This T cell receptor (beta chain) was recovered during a study of T cells in Graves' hyperthyroidism and ophthalmopathy. Across the whole study: Peripheral blood collection took place at initial diagnosis, before any treatment. Findings and limits, study-wide: Most expanded thyroid clonotypes above 0.001 recurred in blood.

RNA transcripts provided the source from which TCR beta CDR3 regions were amplified. Researchers ran a first-round RT-PCR on the TCR CDR3 using the HTBI primer set. TCRdb redid the calling of the multiplex PCR reads with MiXCR, one entry per CDR3 protein. The table shows 530,000 or so distinct CDR3 sequences, with around 22% occurring only once. About this clonotype itself: The antigen is undetermined.

Investigators excluded patients with uncontrolled infection, other autoimmune disease, pregnancy or lactation. Fresh peripheral blood, approximately 10 ml, was the source of the PBMCs. This TCR was sampled from a woman in her 30s with Graves' ophthalmopathy. Sample: blood.

The CDR3: CSAPKPGTPAETQYF. In DNA form, the CDR3 reads TGCAGTGCTCCAAAACCCGGGACCCCAGCAGAGACCCAGTACTTC. The J gene is TRBJ2-5, the V gene TRBV20-1, with D tentatively TRBD1 or TRBD2 (5 bases each). The CDR3 totals 15 residues. Trimming stripped 5 bases from V and 4 bases from J, with 20 bases between. The germline gives CDR1 DFQATT, CDR2 SNEGSKA (reference sequence).